These T cell receptor beta chains were read from a single sample in a study of blood T cell repertoires in COVID-19. The assay was immunoSEQ multiplex PCR, and TCRdb's table has in-frame clones only and misses some. The sample consists of about 380,000 clones, 70% to 90% of them appearing once. The sequencing sample was made of PBMCs or T cells enriched from blood (not recorded which). These receptors were collected from a woman aged 18-29 years who had recovered from COVID-19. CDR3s include the opening cysteine and the closing phenylalanine or tryptophan. Fields, in order: clone size, J gene, V gene, D gene, CDR3 protein, CDR3 DNA. D genes are given only for firm matches. Clone size is not always given. Where it is, it says once, few, many or a class for expanded clones.

. | TRBJ1-2 | TRBV27 | . | CASSFAGDYGYTF | TGTGCCAGCAGTTTTGCAGGGGACTATGGCTACACCTTC
. | TRBJ1-1 | TRBV19 | . | CASRTGQLPLHKNTEAFF | TGTGCCAGTAGAACCGGACAGCTCCCCTTACATAAGAACACTGAAGCTTTCTTT
. | TRBJ1-4 | TRBV19 | . | CASKGDPTNEKLFF | TGTGCCAGTAAAGGGGATCCAACTAATGAAAAACTGTTTTTT
once | TRBJ1-1 | TRBV6-2/TRBV6-3 | . | CASSYEGFGTEAFF | TGTGCCAGCAGTTACGAGGGTTTTGGGACTGAAGCTTTCTTT
. | TRBJ1-1 | TRBV4-3 | . | CASSQGGGHRTEAFF | TGCGCCAGCAGCCAAGGGGGGGGGCATCGAACTGAAGCTTTCTTT
. | TRBJ2-2 | TRBV9 | TRBD2 | CASSPYSLAGGTGELFF | TGTGCCAGCAGCCCCTACTCACTAGCGGGGGGTACCGGGGAGCTGTTTTTT
. | TRBJ1-2 | TRBV24-1 | . | CATSDSGRGGYTF | TGTGCCACCAGTGACTCCGGCAGGGGTGGCTACACCTTC
. | TRBJ1-2 | TRBV27 | . | CASTNISYGYTF | TGTGCCAGCACCAACATCAGCTATGGCTACACCTTC
. | TRBJ2-5 | TRBV7-2 | TRBD2 | CASSSGTIGETQYF | TGTGCCAGCAGCTCCGGGACTATAGGGGAGACCCAGTACTTC
few | TRBJ1-2 | TRBV25-1 | . | CASSEQDRSAGYTF | TGTGCCAGCAGTGAACAAGACAGGTCTGCTGGCTACACCTTC
. | TRBJ2-2 | TRBV24-1 | . | CATGQGRNTGELFF | TGTGCCACGGGCCAGGGGCGCAACACCGGGGAGCTGTTTTTT